A selection of T cell receptor beta chains follows, all from one sample in a study of T cells in Graves' hyperthyroidism and ophthalmopathy. TCRdb recomputed calls from the multiplex PCR reads with MiXCR, one row per CDR3 protein. Among 75,000 to 100,000 distinct CDR3 sequences listed, under 65% were seen once. The sequenced material came from blood. The source is a woman aged 40 to 50 with Graves' hyperthyroidism. The CDR3 runs from the conserved cysteine through the conserved F or W. The D gene is left open where the match is weak. Expanded clones get a size class; other rows say once, few or many, or leave the size out.

>-|TRBJ1-2|-|TRBV2
CASSYSGHLYGYTF
TGTGCCAGCAGTTACTCGGGACACCTCTATGGCTACACCTTC
>many|TRBJ1-2|-|TRBV20-1
CSARAQGSGYTF
TGCAGTGCTAGAGCTCAGGGATCGGGCTACACCTTC
>once|TRBJ2-2|TRBD2|TRBV3-1
CASSQEGVLAGYGGELFF
TGTGCCAGCAGCCAAGAGGGAGTCCTAGCGGGATATGGCGGGGAGCTGTTTTTT
>-|TRBJ1-2|-|TRBV7-9
CASTPMEGKNYGYTF
TGTGCCAGCACCCCAATGGAGGGGAAAAACTATGGCTACACCTTC
>many|TRBJ2-3|-|TRBV29-1
CSVPRGSGADTQYF
TGCAGCGTGCCCAGGGGGAGCGGGGCAGATACGCAGTATTTT
>many|TRBJ2-7|-|TRBV4-2
CASSPSSSVPYEQYF
TGTGCCAGCAGCCCCTCCTCCAGCGTCCCCTACGAGCAGTACTTC
>-|TRBJ2-6|-|TRBV9
CASRGEGTLGANALTF
TGTGCCAGCAGAGGTGAAGGGACGCTCGGGGCCAACGCCCTGACTTTC
>-|TRBJ2-7|-|TRBV20-1
CSAVLVGDEQYF
TGCAGTGCCGTACTAGTGGGAGACGAGCAGTACTTC
>once|TRBJ2-5|TRBD2|TRBV29-1
CSAGEGSETQYF
TGCAGCGCTGGGGAGGGATCGGAGACCCAGTACTTC
>-|TRBJ2-2|TRBD1|TRBV20-1
CSADTGTGGVDGELFF
TGCAGTGCGGATACCGGGACAGGGGGCGTGGACGGGGAGCTGTTTTTT
>-|TRBJ2-6|-|TRBV28
CASSHRGANVLTF
TGTGCCAGCAGCCACCGAGGGGCCAACGTCCTGACTTTC